Following are 20 T cell receptor beta chains from one sample sequenced in a study of tumor-infiltrating lymphocytes in primary liver carcinoma. TCR beta cDNA came from about 470 ng total RNA, primed with a constant-region primer. Libraries covering TCR beta were generated through three nested multiplex PCR rounds (using a slightly modified ARM-PCR). The first two PCR rounds, around 10 cycles each, used TRBV1-TRBV30 forward primers and a C-beta reverse primer. Via MiXCR, TCRdb re-called the multiplex PCR reads, giving one row per CDR3 protein. The profile shows tens of thousands of distinct CDR3 sequences, roughly two thirds of them singletons. Bulk tissue was left unsorted, and RNA and DNA were co-extracted from 20-30 mg of it. Material: liver tumor tissue from sampling region 3. The subset denotes: tumor region T3, left-lateral pole. Every receptor here comes from a woman in her twenties or thirties with primary liver carcinoma and hepatitis B virus infection.

Of note for this clonotype: This clone may be a read error of a much larger clone one base away. The chain employs TRBV11-2 and TRBJ2-1; D gene unclear. This CDR3 comprises 14 residues. CDR1 and CDR2 from the germline V gene are SGHAT and FQNNGV. V lost 3 bases and J lost 6, with 12 bases in between. For the CDR3, the DNA is TGTGCCAGCAGCTTTGTGCGTAGCTCCAATGAGCAGTTCTTC. As protein: CASSFVRSSNEQFF.

With regard to this clonotype: One end of the junction is discordant with germline, which a read error may explain. The chain employs TRBV28 and TRBJ2-7; 10 bases are a match to TRBD2. In germline, CDR1 is MDHEN, CDR2 SYDVKM. The CDR3 has 14 amino acids. CDR3 bases: TGTGCCAGTATCGCGAGCGGGAGGGACTACGAGCGGTACTTC. It yields the protein CASIASGRDYERYF.

This clonotype came up once. The CDR3 carries no conserved terminal phenylalanine or tryptophan, so it likely arises from a read error. The chain is built from TRBV29-1 and TRBJ2-1; D is uncertain. The V gene's germline CDR1 is SQVTM and CDR2 ANQGSEA. This CDR3 has 15 residues. CDR3 bases: TGCAGCGTTCTCTCTCCTCGGCTGAAGTACAATGGGCAGTTCCTC. Encoded protein: CSVLSPRLKYNGQFL.

This clonotype was seen many times. This clone may be a read error of a much larger clone one base away. The chain joins TRBV11-2 to TRBJ2-3; D is unclear. Germline values: CDR1 SGHAT, CDR2 FQNNGV. The CDR3 is made up of 13 amino acids. In DNA form, the CDR3 reads TGTACCAGCACCTTAGATCGAGGAGATACGCAGTATTTT. Amino acids: CTSTLDRGDTQYF.

This clonotype is a singleton in its sample. V and J are TRBV14 and TRBJ1-1, with D uncertain. V was pared by 3 bases and J by 4 bases, with 12 bases between. The V gene's germline CDR1 is SGHDN and CDR2 FVKESK. CDR3 length: 14 amino acids. The DNA of the CDR3 is TGTGCCAGCAGCCACGTAATGACGATCACTGAAGCTTTCTTT. Translated: CASSHVMTITEAFF.

Worth noting for this clonotype: A much larger clone is a single base away; this may be a read error. The chain couples TRBV6-5 to TRBJ1-1; 8 positions match TRBD1. The germline V gene has CDR1 MNHEY and CDR2 SVGAGI. The CDR3 covers 14 residues. The CDR3 reads CASSYGQGGTEAIF. The CDR3 nucleotides are TGTGCCAGCAGTTATGGACAGGGAGGAACTGAAGCTATCTTT.

The chain joins TRBV5-4 to TRBJ2-3; D is possibly TRBD1 (5 bases). The CDR3 is made up of 17 amino acids. With 9 bases removed from V and 2 bases from J, the gap between germline ends came to 25 bases. Germline CDR1 is SGHNT and CDR2 is YYREEE (reference sequence). CDR3 protein: CAITVDGHPPLTDTQYF. CDR3 in DNA: TGTGCCATCACCGTAGACGGACACCCTCCACTCACAGATACGCAGTATTTT.

A word on this clonotype: A much larger clone lies one base from this, so it may be a read error. The chain has TRBV11-2 and TRBJ2-2; 10 nucleotides align to TRBD1. In germline, CDR1 is SGHAT, CDR2 FQNNGV. The CDR3 spans 15 residues. The DNA for the CDR3 is TGTGCCAGCAGCCGTGACAGGGGGCACACCGGGGAGCTGCTTTTT. Translating gives CASSRDRGHTGELLF. Full variable domain (rest looked up from reference TRBV11-2 and TRBJ2-2): EAGVAQSPRYKIIEKRQSVAFWCNPISGHATLYWYQQILGQGPKLLIQFQNNGVVDDSQLPKDRFSAERLKGVDSTLKIQPAKLEDSAVYLCASSRDRGHTGELLFGEGSRLTVL.

To note about this clonotype: Here the CDR3 omits its conserved ending phenylalanine or tryptophan, so a read error is the likely source. J is TRBJ1-5 and V is TRBV28, with 10 bases fitting TRBD1. Germline-derived CDR1 and CDR2 are MDHEN and SYDVKM. This CDR3 is built from 15 residues. CDR3 amino acids: CAIHLRTGGNQPQHL. CDR3 nucleotide sequence: TGCGCCATCCACCTCCGGACAGGGGGGAATCAGCCCCAGCATCTT.

This clonotype was seen many times. The V call is TRBV11-2, the J call TRBJ2-3; a weak D match, TRBD1 (6 bases). Germline V gives CDR1 SGHAT, CDR2 FQNNGV. The CDR3 loop spans 14 amino acids. The germline V and J ends were trimmed by 2 bases and 6 bases, with 12 bases remaining between them. CDR3: CASSLNREIDTQYF. As DNA, the CDR3 is TGTGCCAGCAGCTTAAACAGGGAGATCGATACGCAGTATTTT. The variable domain in full, with the rest retrieved from reference TRBV11-2 and TRBJ2-3, is EAGVAQSPRYKIIEKRQSVAFWCNPISGHATLYWYQQILGQGPKLLIQFQNNGVVDDSQLPKDRFSAERLKGVDSTLKIQPAKLEDSAVYLCASSLNREIDTQYFGPGTRLTVL.

On this clonotype: One junction end does not reproduce the germline sequence, and a read error may be involved. The chain recombines TRBV11-3 with TRBJ2-3, with 11 bases lining up with TRBD2. The length of the CDR3 is 19 residues. CDR1 SGHNT and CDR2 YENEEA come from the germline V gene. CDR3 in DNA: TGTGTCAGCAGCCCCGGGACTAGCGGCTTAACATTCCAACGGGATACGCTGTATTTT. Amino acids: CVSSPGTSGLTFQRDTLYF.

To note about this clonotype: With a much larger clone just one base away, this may be a read error. The chain combines TRBV11-3 with TRBJ2-3; D may be TRBD1 (5 bases). This CDR3 is built from 14 residues. The germline CDR1 and CDR2 sequences are SGHNT and YENEEA. V lost 11 bases to trimming and J lost 1 base, with 16 bases between them. CDR3 coding DNA: TGTGCCCGGAACCATCGGACACGCACAGATACGCAGTATTTT. This encodes CARNHRTRTDTQYF.

As to this clonotype: At one end, the junction sequence differs from germline, possibly due to a read error. The J gene is TRBJ2-6, the V gene TRBV6-6; possibly TRBD1 for D (5 bases). The CDR3 spans 15 residues. Germline values: CDR1 MNHNY, CDR2 SVGAGI (reference sequence). The CDR3 nucleotides are TGTGACAGCAGTTATGAACACTCTGGGGCCGACGTCCTGACTTTC. Encoded protein: CDSSYEHSGADVLTF.

For this clonotype: A much larger clone differs by one base, so this may be a read error. The J gene is TRBJ1-2, the V gene TRBV11-2; possibly TRBD1 for D (5 bases). The CDR3 runs 13 residues. Germline V gene data show CDR1 as SGHAT and CDR2 as FQNNGV. Here the CDR3 reads CASSHEPGGGYAF. The DNA for the CDR3 is TGTGCCAGCAGCCACGAGCCGGGGGGTGGCTACGCCTTC.

This clonotype was seen only a few times. The junction and the germline gene differ at one end; a read error may be behind it. CDR3 coding DNA: TGTGCCAGCTCGGATGGACAGAATCAGGCCCAGCATTTT. It yields the protein CASSDGQNQAQHF. V usage is TRBV18 and J usage is TRBJ1-5, with D maybe TRBD1 (6 bases). This CDR3 contains 13 residues. Germline V gene data show CDR1 as KGHSH and CDR2 as LQKENI.

Details on this clonotype: Compared with germline, one end of the junction differs, possibly owing to a read error. The rearrangement joins TRBV7-8 to TRBJ2-7; TRBD1 agrees at 9 bases. Germline loops: CDR1 SGHVS, CDR2 FQNEAQ. The CDR3 loop spans 13 amino acids. CDR3 loop: CVSGQGRAYEHYF. CDR3 sequence (DNA): TGTGTCAGTGGACAGGGGCGCGCCTACGAGCATTACTTC.

The V gene is TRBV10-2, the J gene TRBJ2-7; D remains unclear. The CDR3 runs to 14 residues. The V gene lost 3 bases and the J gene lost 4 bases, with 13 bases spanning the gap. CDR1 and CDR2 from the germline V gene are WSHSY and SAAADI. The CDR3 sequence is CASSEWAGLYEQYF. The DNA of the CDR3 is TGCGCCAGCAGTGAATGGGCAGGATTATACGAGCAGTACTTC.

As to this clonotype: With a much larger clone just one base away, this may be a read error. J is TRBJ2-3 and V is TRBV4-2, with D uncertain. The V gene's germline CDR1 is LGHNA and CDR2 YNFKEQ. The CDR3 has 11 amino acids. Written as DNA, the CDR3 is TGTGCCAGCAGCCAGGCAGATAAGCAGTATTTT. Translation: CASSQADKQYF.

This clonotype was observed a handful of times. V usage is TRBV5-4 and J usage is TRBJ2-2; D is perhaps TRBD2 (5 bases). V was trimmed by 5 bases and J by 6 bases, leaving 17 bases between them. The CDR3 runs to 15 residues. Germline V CDR1 and CDR2: SGHNT, YYREEE (reference sequence). CDR3 DNA sequence: TGTGCCAGCAGGTCCATGGCGCGAGGGCCCGGGGAGCTGTTTTTT. Amino acid sequence: CASRSMARGPGELFF.

The J gene is TRBJ2-5, the V gene TRBV12-3 or TRBV12-4; D perhaps matches TRBD2 (6 bases). The CDR3 is made up of 15 amino acids. V lost 6 bases, J lost 1 base, and 15 bases lay in between. The CDR3 loop reads CASSTNPGSQETQYF. The DNA for the CDR3 is TGTGCCAGCAGCACTAACCCCGGGAGCCAAGAGACCCAGTACTTC.